Listed below are T cell receptor beta chains from one sample, sequenced in a study of blood T cells in healthy people across ages. TCRdb fed the 5' RACE reads into MiXCR, producing one record per CDR3 protein. The profile shows hundreds of thousands of distinct CDR3 sequences, 25% to 30% of them singletons. Sample: blood. These receptors originate from an elderly woman in good health. Both conserved end residues are part of each CDR3. The D gene is left open where the match is weak. A row's size may be missing; if present it is once, few, many or a size class.

d_call,v_call,j_call,clone_size,cdr3_aa,cdr3_nt
.,TRBV20-1,TRBJ2-3,many,CSAMRGRTDTQYF,TGCAGTGCTATGCGGGGACGCACAGATACGCAGTATTTT
.,TRBV7-2,TRBJ2-1,many,CASSFGLVHPYNEQFF,TGTGCCAGCAGCTTCGGTCTAGTCCACCCCTACAATGAGCAGTTCTTC
TRBD2,TRBV5-4,TRBJ2-1,once,CAGSLGGGGDDEQFF,TGTGCCGGCAGCTTGGGAGGCGGGGGGGACGACGAGCAGTTCTTC
.,TRBV5-6,TRBJ1-2,.,CASSPRGLAGGYTF,TGTGCCAGCAGCCCCCGAGGCCTAGCAGGTGGCTACACCTTC
.,TRBV6-6,TRBJ2-1,many,CASHGNEQFF,TGTGCCAGCCATGGGAATGAGCAGTTCTTC
.,TRBV6-6,TRBJ1-5,few,CASSYFGSGASNQPQHF,TGTGCCAGCAGTTACTTCGGGTCAGGGGCCAGCAATCAGCCCCAGCATTTT
.,TRBV7-2,TRBJ1-4,few,CASSSAPGVTNEKLFF,TGTGCCAGCAGCTCCGCCCCAGGAGTCACTAATGAAAAACTGTTTTTT
TRBD2,TRBV12-3/TRBV12-4,TRBJ2-1,many,CASSSWPGTSGGRNEQFF,TGTGCCAGCAGCTCTTGGCCTGGGACTAGCGGGGGGCGGAATGAGCAGTTCTTC
.,TRBV18,TRBJ2-7,.,CASSPVDYNEQYF,TGTGCCAGCTCACCAGTGGATTACAATGAGCAGTACTTC
TRBD2,TRBV12-3/TRBV12-4,TRBJ2-1,many,CASSSLAGASNEQFF,TGTGCCAGCTCCTCCCTAGCGGGGGCCTCCAATGAGCAGTTCTTC
.,TRBV7-2,TRBJ2-7,many,CASSHTQIYEQYF,TGTGCCAGCAGCCATACACAAATCTACGAGCAGTACTTC
TRBD1,TRBV27,TRBJ2-7,few,CASSSTGGVLGEQYF,TGTGCCAGCAGTTCGACAGGGGGCGTTTTAGGTGAGCAGTACTTC
TRBD1,TRBV12-3/TRBV12-4,TRBJ2-1,many,CASSPGTGVGNEQFF,TGTGCCAGCAGCCCCGGGACAGGGGTTGGAAATGAGCAGTTCTTC
TRBD2,TRBV6-5,TRBJ2-1,many,CASSYSGGTPRLGNEQFF,TGTGCCAGCAGTTACTCGGGGGGGACGCCCCGTTTGGGCAATGAGCAGTTCTTC
TRBD1,TRBV4-3,TRBJ1-6,many,CASSQVRDRVSPLHF,TGCGCCAGCAGCCAGGTCCGGGACAGGGTTTCACCCCTCCACTTT
.,TRBV10-3,TRBJ2-7,.,CAISFGGYEQYF,TGTGCCATATCCTTTGGGGGCTACGAGCAGTACTTC
.,TRBV6-5,TRBJ1-1,many,CASSDPGQNTEAFF,TGTGCCAGCAGCGATCCGGGACAGAACACTGAAGCTTTCTTT
TRBD1,TRBV7-2,TRBJ1-1,.,CASSLLTIVGTDNAEAFF,TGTGCCAGCAGCTTACTAACCATCGTTGGGACAGACAACGCTGAAGCTTTCTTT
TRBD2,TRBV5-1,TRBJ2-5,.,CASTLGTSGQETQYF,TGCGCCAGCACCCTCGGGACTAGCGGCCAAGAGACCCAGTACTTC
.,TRBV6-6,TRBJ2-3,.,CASRSSSFSTDTQYF,TGTGCCAGCAGATCTTCGAGCTTTAGCACAGATACGCAGTATTTT
TRBD2,TRBV28,TRBJ2-7,many,CASIRGGPTPYEQYF,TGTGCCAGCATCCGGGGGGGTCCCACCCCCTACGAGCAGTACTTC
TRBD2,TRBV10-3,TRBJ2-5,.,CAISESGTTNNEQYF,TGTGCCATCAGTGAGTCGGGGACTACCAACAATGAGCAGTACTTC
.,TRBV20-1,TRBJ2-2,few,CSARETGRMNTGELFF,TGCAGTGCTAGAGAGACAGGGAGGATGAACACCGGGGAGCTGTTTTTT
TRBD1,TRBV19,TRBJ2-3,.,CTSRRGWTGKNTDTQYF,TGTACCAGTAGACGAGGGTGGACAGGGAAAAACACAGATACGCAGTATTTT
.,TRBV6-2/TRBV6-3,TRBJ2-3,many,CASSYTGQITDTQYF,TGTGCCAGCAGTTACACGGGGCAGATCACAGATACGCAGTATTTT
TRBD1,TRBV20-1,TRBJ2-1,many,CSARLGAGGYEQFF,TGCAGTGCTAGACTCGGAGCAGGGGGCTATGAGCAGTTCTTC
TRBD1,TRBV7-9,TRBJ1-2,many,CASSFGWTGDGYTF,TGTGCCAGCAGCTTCGGATGGACAGGGGATGGCTACACCTTC
.,TRBV30,TRBJ2-7,.,CAWSVHEGATYEQYF,TGTGCCTGGAGTGTACATGAGGGAGCCACCTACGAGCAGTACTTC
TRBD2,TRBV9,TRBJ2-3,many,CASSVSASGARGTLGTDTQYF,TGTGCCAGCAGCGTTTCGGCTAGCGGGGCCCGGGGGACCCTTGGGACAGATACGCAGTATTTT
.,TRBV3-1,TRBJ1-5,few,CASSSTGQGSNQPQHF,TGTGCCAGCAGCTCGACAGGTCAGGGTAGCAATCAGCCCCAGCATTTT
.,TRBV6-2/TRBV6-3,TRBJ2-4,many,CASGQLAKNIQYF,TGTGCCAGCGGACAACTAGCCAAAAACATTCAGTACTTC
TRBD2,TRBV20-1,TRBJ2-7,many,CSATVTSGGYEQYF,TGCAGTGCTACAGTGACTAGCGGGGGTTACGAGCAGTACTTC
.,TRBV2,TRBJ1-4,.,CASRWKGVDNEKLFF,TGTGCCAGCAGGTGGAAAGGGGTTGACAATGAAAAACTGTTTTTT
TRBD2,TRBV2,TRBJ2-3,.,CASSLASGGVDTQYF,TGTGCCAGCAGTTTAGCTAGCGGGGGGGTAGATACGCAGTATTTT
.,TRBV5-1,TRBJ2-1,few,CASSFQDYEQFF,TGCGCCAGCAGCTTCCAGGACTACGAGCAGTTCTTC
TRBD1,TRBV24-1,TRBJ2-7,.,CATSDSGTAIYEQYF,TGTGCCACCAGTGACTCCGGGACAGCCATTTACGAGCAGTACTTC
.,TRBV12-3/TRBV12-4,TRBJ1-1,few,CASSVWGRFMNTEAFF,TGTGCCAGCAGCGTTTGGGGACGGTTCATGAACACTGAAGCTTTCTTT
.,TRBV12-3/TRBV12-4,TRBJ1-5,once,CASSFDPHRVSQPQHF,TGTGCCAGCAGTTTTGATCCCCACAGGGTTAGTCAGCCCCAGCATTTT
.,TRBV7-2,TRBJ1-2,few,CASSLGIRGWGYTF,TGTGCCAGCAGCTTAGGAATAAGGGGCTGGGGCTACACCTTC
.,TRBV6-2/TRBV6-3,TRBJ1-5,many,CASSWGTLGPQHF,TGTGCCAGCAGTTGGGGGACCCTTGGGCCCCAGCATTTT
.,TRBV20-1,TRBJ1-2,many,CSAREQGLGGTYGYTF,TGCAGTGCTAGAGAGCAAGGCCTGGGGGGAACCTATGGCTACACCTTC
.,TRBV7-2,TRBJ2-3,few,CASSFSGTPRSTDTQYF,TGTGCCAGCAGCTTCTCCGGGACCCCGAGGAGCACAGATACGCAGTATTTT
.,TRBV4-1,TRBJ1-4,few,CASSQEMNENEKLFF,TGCGCCAGCAGCCAAGAGATGAACGAGAATGAAAAACTGTTTTTT
.,TRBV10-2,TRBJ2-1,many,CASTRMGASYNEQFF,TGCGCCAGCACCCGAATGGGGGCCTCCTACAATGAGCAGTTCTTC
TRBD1,TRBV18,TRBJ2-5,many,CASSPRAIGQGGETQYF,TGTGCCAGCTCACCACGCGCGATAGGACAGGGGGGAGAGACCCAGTACTTC
TRBD2,TRBV30,TRBJ2-3,.,CAWSTSGTRGGTQYF,TGTGCCTGGAGTACATCCGGGACTCGGGGGGGTACGCAGTATTTT
.,TRBV14,TRBJ2-1,few,CASSPWGDIYNEQFF,TGTGCCAGCAGCCCCTGGGGGGACATCTACAATGAGCAGTTCTTC
.,TRBV25-1,TRBJ2-3,.,CASSKPGTDTQYF,TGTGCCAGCAGTAAGCCGGGGACAGATACGCAGTATTTT